These 14 T cell receptor beta chains share one sample of origin, sequenced in a study of early T cells in non-severe SARS-CoV-2 infection. TCRdb re-called the 5' RACE reads with MiXCR, one entry per CDR3 protein. The table lists roughly 80,000 distinct CDR3 sequences, about an eighth of them singletons, with around 3% in the top ten. The sequenced sample was whole blood. The receptors come from an adult who was a healthcare worker with PCR-confirmed SARS-CoV-2 infection or an uninfected control (not recorded which).

V usage is TRBV5-4 and J usage is TRBJ2-5; 9 bases are a match to TRBD2. The junction had 13 bases not matched to a gene; V was cut back by 5 bases and J by 2 bases. CDR1 is SGHNT and CDR2 is YYREEE in the germline V gene (reference sequence). The CDR3 loop spans 17 amino acids. The DNA of the CDR3 is TGTGCCAGCAGACAGATAGCGGGGGTTCGAGGACAAGAGACCCAGTACTTC. It encodes CASRQIAGVRGQETQYF.

This clonotype was recorded a few times. V is TRBV7-8 and J is TRBJ2-5; maybe TRBD2 (7 bases). The V gene's germline CDR1 is SGHVS and CDR2 FQNEAQ. CDR3 length: 15 amino acids. With 5 bases removed from V and 2 bases from J, the gap between germline ends came to 15 bases. CDR3 DNA: TGTGCCAGCAGCACCCTGGGGGGGCGTCAAGAGACCCAGTACTTC. Translated: CASSTLGGRQETQYF. Filled out from reference TRBV7-8 and TRBJ2-5, the complete variable domain reads GAGVSQSPRYKVAKRGQDVALRCDPISGHVSLFWYQQALGQGPEFLTYFQNEAQLDKSGLPSDRFFAERPEGSVSTLKIQRTQQEDSAVYLCASSTLGGRQETQYFGPGTRLLVL.

In its sample, this clonotype was seen a few times. The chain links TRBV4-1 to TRBJ2-3; TRBD2 matches 10 bases. The CDR3 contains 16 residues. V trimming: 4 bases; J trimming: 4 bases; junction bases outside the gene matches: 8. Per germline, CDR1 MGHRA and CDR2 YSYEKL. CDR3 coding DNA: TGCGCCAGCAGCCGAAAGGACCTAGCGGGAGCAGATACGCAGTATTTT. Translated: CASSRKDLAGADTQYF.

Comments on this clonotype: Since no conserved phenylalanine or tryptophan closes the CDR3, a read error is the likely cause. The chain is built from TRBV30 and TRBJ1-3; D remains unclear. The V gene's germline CDR1 is GTSNPN and CDR2 SVGIG (reference sequence). This CDR3 is built from 15 residues. V was shortened by 0 bases and J by 0 bases, with 9 bases between the two germline ends. DNA of the CDR3: TGTGCCTGGAGTGTCGGCTTTAGCTCTGGAAACACCATATATTCT. As protein: CAWSVGFSSGNTIYS.

There are many counts of this clonotype. The rearrangement uses TRBV18 and TRBJ2-3; 7 bases are a match to TRBD2. The germline CDR1 and CDR2 sequences are KGHSH and LQKENI. The CDR3 loop spans 16 amino acids. Losses at the gene ends were 5 bases for V and 4 bases for J; bases not matched to a gene: 12. The CDR3: CASSSYSSGGPDTQYF. The CDR3 coding sequence is TGTGCCAGCTCATCATACTCTAGCGGAGGTCCAGATACGCAGTATTTT.

The chain couples TRBV4-1 to TRBJ2-5; the match to TRBD2 covers 15 bases. V lost 3 bases to trimming and J lost 5 bases; unmatched junction nucleotides: 7. CDR1 and CDR2 (germline): MGHRA, YSYEKL. The CDR3 is made up of 17 amino acids. The CDR3 nucleotides are TGCGCCAGCAGCCAGGGAGGACTAGCGGGAGGGTATGAGACCCAGTACTTC. Translating gives CASSQGGLAGGYETQYF.

This clonotype was counted ten times or more. This chain joins TRBV27 and TRBJ1-5; D remains unclear. Germline lookup yields CDR1 MNHEY and CDR2 SMNVEV (reference sequence). The length of the CDR3 is 14 residues. V shed 3 bases and J shed 0 bases, with 6 bases lying between them. The CDR3 spells CASSFGFSNQPQHF. The CDR3 coding sequence is TGTGCCAGCAGTTTCGGGTTTAGCAATCAGCCCCAGCATTTT.

The rearrangement links TRBV29-1 to TRBJ2-1; a possible D gene is TRBD1 (7 bases). CDR1 and CDR2 (germline): SQVTM, ANQGSEA. Trimming left V 1 base short and J 4 bases short, with 11 bases between. This CDR3 comprises 14 residues. The chain's CDR3 is CSVEGRGRYNEQFF. As DNA, the CDR3 is TGCAGCGTTGAAGGCAGGGGGAGGTACAATGAGCAGTTCTTC.

The chain employs TRBV5-6 and TRBJ1-1, with D maybe TRBD1 (6 bases). Germline V gene lookup returns CDR1 SGHDT and CDR2 YYEEEE. The CDR3 is 13 amino acids. The ends were cut back, 4 bases at V and 7 bases at J, with 14 bases in the middle. CDR3: CASSLDRGNEAFF. CDR3 DNA: TGTGCCAGCAGCCTGGACAGAGGTAATGAAGCTTTCTTT.

This clonotype has a count of ten or more. This chain connects TRBV30 to TRBJ1-1; 7 bases fit TRBD1. The length of the CDR3 is 14 residues. Germline-derived CDR1 and CDR2 are GTSNPN and SVGIG (reference sequence). V lost 4 bases, J lost 3 bases, and 8 bases stayed unmatched. CDR3 sequence (DNA): TGTGCCTGGAATACAGGGGATTCGGACACTGAAGCTTTCTTT. Translated: CAWNTGDSDTEAFF. Complete variable domain (other parts from reference TRBV30 and TRBJ1-1): SQTIHQWPATLVQPVGSPLSLECTVEGTSNPNLYWYRQAAGRGLQLLFYSVGIGQISSEVPQNLSASRPQDRQFILSSKKLLLSDSGFYLCAWNTGDSDTEAFFGQGTRLTVV.

CDR3 region: CASSLLVMGRMNTEAFF. CDR3 DNA sequence: TGTGCCAGCAGCTTATTAGTCATGGGACGCATGAACACTGAAGCTTTCTTT. The chain links TRBV7-3 to TRBJ1-1, with a possible D match to TRBD1 (5 bases). This CDR3 region has 17 residues. Trimming removed 2 bases from V and 0 bases from J, with 16 bases in between. CDR1 and CDR2 from the germline V gene are SGHTA and FQGTGA.

This clonotype was observed many times. CDR3 protein: CASSLVRTEAFF. CDR3 in DNA: TGTGCCAGCAGCTTAGTTAGGACTGAAGCTTTCTTT. The V call is TRBV7-2, the J call TRBJ1-1, with D hard to call. The V gene's germline CDR1 is SGHTA and CDR2 FQGNSA. The V end was cut by 1 base, the J end by 5 bases, with 5 bases between. The CDR3 extends over 12 amino acids.

This clonotype was counted many times. This chain uses TRBV20-1 with TRBJ2-1, with D possibly being TRBD2 (6 bases). CDR1 is DFQATT, CDR2 SNEGSKA, per germline (reference sequence). Deletions cut 3 bases from V and 4 bases from J, with 22 bases between. This CDR3 region has 17 residues. The CDR3 here is CSASGSGNPNPYNEQFF. CDR3 coding DNA: TGCAGTGCTAGCGGTAGCGGAAACCCAAATCCTTACAATGAGCAGTTCTTC.

The sample holds a few counts of this clonotype. The chain is built from TRBV11-2 and TRBJ2-1; TRBD2 might be the D (5 bases). CDR1 SGHAT and CDR2 FQNNGV come from the germline V gene. Trimming left V 4 bases short and J 7 bases short, with 29 bases between. This CDR3 comprises 19 residues. This chain's CDR3 is CASSSLRTDPLRKRNEQFF. CDR3 coding DNA: TGTGCCAGCAGCTCCCTACGTACGGATCCCCTACGTAAGCGGAATGAGCAGTTCTTC.